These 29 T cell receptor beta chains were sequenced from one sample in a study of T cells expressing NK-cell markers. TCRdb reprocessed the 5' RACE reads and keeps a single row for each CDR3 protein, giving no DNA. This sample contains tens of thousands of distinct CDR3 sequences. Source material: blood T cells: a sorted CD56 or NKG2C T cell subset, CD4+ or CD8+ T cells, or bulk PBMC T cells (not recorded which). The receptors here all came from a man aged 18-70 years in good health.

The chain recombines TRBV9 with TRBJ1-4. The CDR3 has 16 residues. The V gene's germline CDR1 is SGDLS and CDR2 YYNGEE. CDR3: CASSVGNMLSNEKLFF. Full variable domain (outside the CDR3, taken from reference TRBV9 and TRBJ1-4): DSGVTQTPKHLITATGQRVTLRCSPRSGDLSVYWYQQSLDQGLQFLIQYYNGEERAKGNILERFSAQQFPDLHSELNLSSLELGDSALYFCASSVGNMLSNEKLFFGSGTQLSVL.

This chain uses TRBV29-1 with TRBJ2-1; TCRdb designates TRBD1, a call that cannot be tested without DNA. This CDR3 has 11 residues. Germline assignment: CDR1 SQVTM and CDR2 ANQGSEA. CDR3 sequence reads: CSPRDRGEQFF.

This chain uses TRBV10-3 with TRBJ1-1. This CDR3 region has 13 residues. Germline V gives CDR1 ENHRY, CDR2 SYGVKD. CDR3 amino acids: CAISERVDTEAFF.

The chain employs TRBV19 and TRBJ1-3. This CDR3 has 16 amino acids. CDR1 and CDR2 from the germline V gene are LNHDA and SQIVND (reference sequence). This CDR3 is CASSRRRDSTGNTIYF.

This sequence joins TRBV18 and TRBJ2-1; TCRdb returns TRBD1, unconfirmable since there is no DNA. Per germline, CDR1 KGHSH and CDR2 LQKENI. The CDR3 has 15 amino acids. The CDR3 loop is CASSTGQGIHNEQFF.

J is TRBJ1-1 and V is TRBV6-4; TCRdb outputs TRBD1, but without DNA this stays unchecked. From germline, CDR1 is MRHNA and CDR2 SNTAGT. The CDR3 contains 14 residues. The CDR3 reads CASSPDSERTEAFF.

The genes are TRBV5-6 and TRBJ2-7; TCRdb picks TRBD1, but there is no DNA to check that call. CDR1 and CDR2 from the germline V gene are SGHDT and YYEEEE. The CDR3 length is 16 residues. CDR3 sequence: CASSERWDRGVDEQYF.

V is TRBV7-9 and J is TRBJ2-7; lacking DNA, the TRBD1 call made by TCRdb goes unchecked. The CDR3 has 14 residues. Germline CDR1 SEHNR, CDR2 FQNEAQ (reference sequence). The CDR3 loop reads CASSDGRSGDEQYF.

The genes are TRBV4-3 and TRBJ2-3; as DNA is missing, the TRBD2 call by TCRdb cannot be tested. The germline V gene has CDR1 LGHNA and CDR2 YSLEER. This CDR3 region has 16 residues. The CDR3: CASSQEPSGITDTQYF.

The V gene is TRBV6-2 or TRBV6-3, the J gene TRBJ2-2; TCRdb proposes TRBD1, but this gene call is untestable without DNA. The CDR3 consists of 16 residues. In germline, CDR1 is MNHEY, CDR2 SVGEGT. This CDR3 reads CASSPPGQGITGELFF.

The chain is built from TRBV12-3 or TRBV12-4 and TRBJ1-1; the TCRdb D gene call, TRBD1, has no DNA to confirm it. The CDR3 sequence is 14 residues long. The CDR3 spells CASSPRQGNTEAFF.

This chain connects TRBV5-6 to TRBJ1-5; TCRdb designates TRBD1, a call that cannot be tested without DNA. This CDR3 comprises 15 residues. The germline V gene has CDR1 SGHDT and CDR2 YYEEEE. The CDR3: CASSLRTGSNQPQHF.

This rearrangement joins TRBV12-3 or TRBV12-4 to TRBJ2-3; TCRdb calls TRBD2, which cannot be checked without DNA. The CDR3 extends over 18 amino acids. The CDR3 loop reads CASSLSALAGGLTDTQYF.

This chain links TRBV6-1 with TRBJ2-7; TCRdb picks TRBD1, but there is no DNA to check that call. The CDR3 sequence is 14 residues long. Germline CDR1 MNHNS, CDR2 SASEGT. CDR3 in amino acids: CASSEPGGSYEQYF.

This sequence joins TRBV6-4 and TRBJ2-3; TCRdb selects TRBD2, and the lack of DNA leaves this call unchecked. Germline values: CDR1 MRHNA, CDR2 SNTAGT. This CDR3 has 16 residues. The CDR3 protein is CASSDSSSGDTDTQYF.

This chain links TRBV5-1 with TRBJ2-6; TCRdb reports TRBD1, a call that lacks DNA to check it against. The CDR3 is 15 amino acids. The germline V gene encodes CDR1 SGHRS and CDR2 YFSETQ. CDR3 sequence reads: CASSVTGNGANVLTF.

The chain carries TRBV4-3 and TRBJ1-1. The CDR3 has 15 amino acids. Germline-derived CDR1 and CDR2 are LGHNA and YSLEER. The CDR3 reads CASSQDLGRDTEAFF.

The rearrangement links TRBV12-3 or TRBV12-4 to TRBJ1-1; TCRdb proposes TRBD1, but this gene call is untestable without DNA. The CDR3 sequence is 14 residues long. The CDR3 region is CASSFSGYGTEAFF.

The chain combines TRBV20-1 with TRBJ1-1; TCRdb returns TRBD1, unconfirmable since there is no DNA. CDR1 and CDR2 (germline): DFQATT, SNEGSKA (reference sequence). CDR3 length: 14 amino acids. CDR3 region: CSASLGTPNTEAFF.

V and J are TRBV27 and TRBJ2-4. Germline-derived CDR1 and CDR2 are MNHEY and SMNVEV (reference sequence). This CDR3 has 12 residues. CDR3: CASSNAKNIQYF.

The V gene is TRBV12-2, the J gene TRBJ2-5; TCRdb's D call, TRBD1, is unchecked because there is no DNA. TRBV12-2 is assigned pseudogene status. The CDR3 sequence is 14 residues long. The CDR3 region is CASRFSPLRETQYF.

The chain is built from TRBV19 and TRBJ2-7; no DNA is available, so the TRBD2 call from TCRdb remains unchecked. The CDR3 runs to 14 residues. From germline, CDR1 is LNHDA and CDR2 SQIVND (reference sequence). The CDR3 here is CASSASGSAYEQYF.

CDR3 amino acids: CASSPLLVNYGYTF. This chain links TRBV7-9 with TRBJ1-2. The germline CDR1 and CDR2 sequences are SEHNR and FQNEAQ (reference sequence). The CDR3 extends over 14 amino acids.

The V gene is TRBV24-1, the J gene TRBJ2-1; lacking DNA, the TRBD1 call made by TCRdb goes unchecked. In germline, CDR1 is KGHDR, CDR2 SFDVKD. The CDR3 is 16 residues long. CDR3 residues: CATSDWGTGAYNEQFF.

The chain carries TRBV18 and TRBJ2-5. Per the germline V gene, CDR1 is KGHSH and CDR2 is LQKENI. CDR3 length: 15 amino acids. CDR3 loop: CASSATGATQETQYF.

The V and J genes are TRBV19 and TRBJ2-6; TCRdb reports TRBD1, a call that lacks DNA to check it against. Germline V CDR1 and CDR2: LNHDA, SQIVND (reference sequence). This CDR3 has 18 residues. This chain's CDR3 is CASSIGWRGRSGANVLTF.

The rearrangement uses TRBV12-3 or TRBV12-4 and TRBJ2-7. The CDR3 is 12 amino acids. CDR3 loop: CASSFTVYEQYF.

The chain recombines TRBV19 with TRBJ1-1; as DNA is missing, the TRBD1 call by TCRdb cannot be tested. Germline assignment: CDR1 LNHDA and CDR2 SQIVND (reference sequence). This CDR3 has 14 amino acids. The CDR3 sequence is CASRRQGLNTEAFF.

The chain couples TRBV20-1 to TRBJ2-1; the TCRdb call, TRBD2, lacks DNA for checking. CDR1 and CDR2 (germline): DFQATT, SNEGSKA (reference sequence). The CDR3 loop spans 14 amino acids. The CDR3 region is CSASGGRGYNEQFF.